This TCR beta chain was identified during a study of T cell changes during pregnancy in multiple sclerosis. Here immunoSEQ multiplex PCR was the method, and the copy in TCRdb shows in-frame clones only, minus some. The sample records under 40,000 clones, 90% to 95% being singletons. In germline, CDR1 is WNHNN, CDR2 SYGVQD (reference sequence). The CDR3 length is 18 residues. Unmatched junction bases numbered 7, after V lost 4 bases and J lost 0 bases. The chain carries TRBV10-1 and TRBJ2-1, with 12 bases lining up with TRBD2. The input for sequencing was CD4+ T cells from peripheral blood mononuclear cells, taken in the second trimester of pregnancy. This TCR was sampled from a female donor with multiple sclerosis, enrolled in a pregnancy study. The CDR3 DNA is TGCGCCAGCAGTGCCGGGACTAGCGGGTTATACTCCTACAATGAGCAGTTCTTC. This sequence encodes CASSAGTSGLYSYNEQFF.